This TCR beta chain came from a study of identifying expanded T cells in peripheral blood. Collection occurred without any documented infections or immune events in donors. Assay used: immunoSEQ multiplex PCR; TCRdb lists only in-frame clones, some missing. The table has under 70,000 clones, about 87% seen once. CDR1 MNHNS and CDR2 SASEGT come from the germline V gene. The ends were cut back, 7 bases at V and 6 bases at J, with 15 bases in the middle. This CDR3 has 13 amino acids. For this clone: The antigen is undetermined.

Overall study results and limits: Approximately 1.2 clones differed between technical replicates, versus around 16 and 19 over time. Across healthy donors, higher total template counts meant significantly greater roughly two-week count variance.

The gene calls are TRBV6-1 and TRBJ2-5, with D tentatively TRBD2 (7 bases). The specimen was blood. The source is a person aged 18 to 75 in good health. The CDR3 DNA follows: TGTGCCAGCACCGAGGGGGGGCTCCAGACCCAGTACTTC. Amino acid sequence: CASTEGGLQTQYF.